This TCR beta chain originates from a study of CXCR3-negative and CXCR3-positive naive CD8 T cells. Study-level findings and limits: The naive subsets expressed comparable surface CD5, and the authors inferred TCR strength from TRB CDR3 properties. The study found that naive CXCR3-negative and CXCR3-positive cells shared TRBV-TRBJ usage, while memory cells differed. Higher TRB CDR3 hydrophobicity marked CXCR3-positive naive cells relative to CXCR3-negative naive cells. Memory CD8+ cells showed much lower diversity, while both naive subsets displayed comparably high diversity.

Regarding this clonotype: Antigen specificity is unknown.

The TRB libraries of cDNA were built by UMI-labeled 5' RACE. TCRdb reprocessed the 5' RACE reads and keeps a single row for each CDR3 protein, giving no DNA. The record lists nearly 90,000 distinct CDR3 sequences, of which the ten most abundant hold 0.8% to 0.85%. Every individual CD8+ T cell subset underwent sorting in triplicate at approximately 300,000 cells apiece. What was sequenced was naive CXCR3+ CD8+ T cells from blood. Subset given: CD45RO-CCR7+CD27+CD95- naive CD8+ T cells expressing CXCR3 (TNR3+). The source is a human donor in good health. Some clones in this sample may be carry-over from other donors' samples.

CDR3 sequence: CSARDLTGLLNTEAFF. The V gene is TRBV20-1, the J gene TRBJ1-1; TCRdb lists TRBD1, though no DNA is available to test this call. The CDR3 is 16 amino acids. The V gene's germline CDR1 is DFQATT and CDR2 SNEGSKA (reference sequence).